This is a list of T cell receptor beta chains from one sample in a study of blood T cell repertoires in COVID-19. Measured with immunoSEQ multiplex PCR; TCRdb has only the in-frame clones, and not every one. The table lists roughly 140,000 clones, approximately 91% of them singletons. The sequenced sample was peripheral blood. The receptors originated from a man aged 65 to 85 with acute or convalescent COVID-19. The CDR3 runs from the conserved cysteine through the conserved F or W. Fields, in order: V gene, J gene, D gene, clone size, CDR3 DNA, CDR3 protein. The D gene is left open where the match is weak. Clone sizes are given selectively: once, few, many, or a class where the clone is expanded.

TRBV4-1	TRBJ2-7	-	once	TGCGCCAGCAGCCAAGAAGTGAGATGGGAGCAGTACTTC	CASSQEVRWEQYF
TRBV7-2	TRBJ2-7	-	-	TGTGCCAGCAGACAGGGATCCTACGAGCAGTACTTC	CASRQGSYEQYF
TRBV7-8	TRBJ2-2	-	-	TGTGCCAGCAGCTTAGCATCAGGGACACCCGGGGAGCTGTTTTTT	CASSLASGTPGELFF
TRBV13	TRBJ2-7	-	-	TGTGCCAGCAGCGCCAACAGGGACCACGAGCAGTACTTC	CASSANRDHEQYF
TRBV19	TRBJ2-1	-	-	TGTGCCAGTAGTTCCCGACTAGAGGCAAATGAGCAGTTCTTC	CASSSRLEANEQFF
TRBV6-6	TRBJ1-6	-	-	TGTGCCAGCAGAAGAGGGGGTTATTCACCCCTCCACTTT	CASRRGGYSPLHF
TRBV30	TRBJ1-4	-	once	TGTGCCTGGAGTGTATCAGGGGCGGGTGAAAAACTGTTTTTT	CAWSVSGAGEKLFF
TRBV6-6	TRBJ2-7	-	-	TGTGCCAGCAGTTACTCGGACCAGGGAACCTACGAGCAGTACTTC	CASSYSDQGTYEQYF
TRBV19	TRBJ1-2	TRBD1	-	TGTGCCAGTAGTTTGGGACAGGGATCTAACTATGGCTACACCTTC	CASSLGQGSNYGYTF
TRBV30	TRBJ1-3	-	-	TGTGCCTGGACCCCGGGATCTGGAAACACCATATATTTT	CAWTPGSGNTIYF
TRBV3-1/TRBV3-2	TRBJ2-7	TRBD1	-	TGTGCCAGCAGAAAGGGACAGGGGGTCTACGAGCAGTACTTC	CASRKGQGVYEQYF
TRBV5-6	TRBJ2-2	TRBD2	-	TGTGCCAGCAGCTGGGGGGGTTACACCGGGGAGCTGTTTTTT	CASSWGGYTGELFF
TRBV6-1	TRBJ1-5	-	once	TGTGCCAGCAGTGAATCTCTTCGCTGGGGAGAGCGTAGCAATCAGCCCCAGCATTTT	CASSESLRWGERSNQPQHF
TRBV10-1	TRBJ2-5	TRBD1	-	TGCGCCAGCAGTAGGCAGGGGGCTTTGGAGACCCAGTACTTC	CASSRQGALETQYF
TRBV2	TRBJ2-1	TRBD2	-	TGTGCCAGCACCGACCTCGGGTTAGCGGGAGCCTACAATGAGCAGTTCTTC	CASTDLGLAGAYNEQFF
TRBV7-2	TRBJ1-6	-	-	TGTGCCAGCAGCCCAACGGGGGGCAATTCACCCCTCCACTTT	CASSPTGGNSPLHF
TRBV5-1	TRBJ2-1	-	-	TGCGCCAGCAGCCCGGAGGAGGGGAGAAACAATGAGCAGTTCTTC	CASSPEEGRNNEQFF
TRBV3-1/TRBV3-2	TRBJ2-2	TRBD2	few	TGTGCCAGCAGCATCCGGGACTATAAGCTGTTTTTT	CASSIRDYKLFF
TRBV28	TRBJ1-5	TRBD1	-	TGTGCCAGCATCGAAGGCGACAGGGGGGGCAATCAGCCCCAGCATTTT	CASIEGDRGGNQPQHF
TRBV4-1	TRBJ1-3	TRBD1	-	TGCGCCAGCAGCCAAGAGGCCGGGACAGTCTCTGGAAACACCATATATTTT	CASSQEAGTVSGNTIYF
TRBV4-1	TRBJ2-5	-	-	TGCGCCAGCCACCTAGGAGGGGCGATATTTCAAGAGACCCAGTACTTC	CASHLGGAIFQETQYF
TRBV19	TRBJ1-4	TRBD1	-	TGTGCCAGTAGTACCTACGACAGGGGCCCCTCTAATGAAAAACTGTTTTTT	CASSTYDRGPSNEKLFF
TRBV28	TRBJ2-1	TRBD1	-	TGTGCCAGCAGTTTAGACAGGGATTACAATGAGCAGTTCTTC	CASSLDRDYNEQFF
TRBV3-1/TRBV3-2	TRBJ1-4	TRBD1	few	TGTGCCAGCAGCCATCCGGGACAGTCCACAGCAATGTTTTTT	CASSHPGQSTAMFF
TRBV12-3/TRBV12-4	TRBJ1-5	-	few	TGTGCCAGCAGTCCTACCACCCAGCCCCAGCATTTT	CASSPTTQPQHF
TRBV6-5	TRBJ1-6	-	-	TGTGCCAGCAGTCGACAGAGACGTGAGAATTCACCCCTCCACTTT	CASSRQRRENSPLHF
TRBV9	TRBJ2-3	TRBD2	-	TGTGCCAGCACCTGGACTAGCGGGGGGGCAACAGATACGCAGTATTTT	CASTWTSGGATDTQYF
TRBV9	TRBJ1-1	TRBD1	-	TGTGCCAGCAGCGTAGGAACAGGGGCGGTAAACACTGAAGCTTTCTTT	CASSVGTGAVNTEAFF
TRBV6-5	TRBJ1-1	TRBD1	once	TGTGCCAGCAGCCGGACAGGGAATCAGAACACTGAAGCTTTCTTT	CASSRTGNQNTEAFF
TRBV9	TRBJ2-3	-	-	TGTGCCAGCAGCCTAAGGGGGATTAGCTCGCCAGATACGCAGTATTTT	CASSLRGISSPDTQYF
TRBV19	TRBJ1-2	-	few	TGTGCCAGTAGTCCCGGGGGGCGGAACTATGGCTACACCTTC	CASSPGGRNYGYTF
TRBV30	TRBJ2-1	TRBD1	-	TGTGCCGTTTCCGGGACAGTCTACAATGAGCAGTTCTTC	CAVSGTVYNEQFF
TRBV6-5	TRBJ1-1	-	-	TGTGCCAGCAGTCCGACATTGAACACTGAAGCTTTCTTT	CASSPTLNTEAFF
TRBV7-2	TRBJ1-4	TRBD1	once	TGTGCCAGCAGCTCAAGGACAGGGTCCTCGGGTGAAAAACTGTTTTTT	CASSSRTGSSGEKLFF
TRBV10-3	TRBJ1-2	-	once	TGTGCCATCAGCCTCGAGACAGCTAATGGCTACACCTTC	CAISLETANGYTF
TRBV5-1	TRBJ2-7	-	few	TGCGCCAGCAGCTTGGACAGTACCTACGAGCAGTACTTC	CASSLDSTYEQYF
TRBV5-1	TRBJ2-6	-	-	TGCGCCAGCAGCTTGGGAACAGATAGCTCTGGGGCCAACGTCCTGACTTTC	CASSLGTDSSGANVLTF
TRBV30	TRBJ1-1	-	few	TGTGCCTGGAAGTCCTTAGCTGAAGCTTTCTTT	CAWKSLAEAFF
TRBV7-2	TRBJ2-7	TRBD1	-	TGTGCCAGCAGCTCCGACAGGGGGCTTTTCGAGCAGTACTTC	CASSSDRGLFEQYF
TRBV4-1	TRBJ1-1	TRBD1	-	TGCGCCAGCAGCCAAGGACAGGGAATGAAAACTGAAGCTTTCTTT	CASSQGQGMKTEAFF
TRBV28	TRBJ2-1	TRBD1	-	TGTGCCAGCAGGCGGACATGGCGGACAGGGTGGGAGCAGTTCTTC	CASRRTWRTGWEQFF
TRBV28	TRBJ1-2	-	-	TGTGCCAGCAGCACCGGACATGGGTTTGGTCAGGATGGCTACACCTTC	CASSTGHGFGQDGYTF
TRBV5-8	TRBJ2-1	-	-	TGTGCCAGCAGCTGGGTTGGTGCAGGGTACAATGAGCAGTTCTTC	CASSWVGAGYNEQFF
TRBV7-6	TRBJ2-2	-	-	TGTGCCAGCAGCTTAGGGCAAAACACCGGGGAGCTGTTTTTT	CASSLGQNTGELFF
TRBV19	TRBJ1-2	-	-	TGTGCCAGTAGTATCGGGGGGGCTAACTATGGCTACACCTTC	CASSIGGANYGYTF
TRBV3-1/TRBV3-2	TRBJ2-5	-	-	TGTGCCAGCAGCCAAGAGCCGGGGTTGGAGACCCAGTACTTC	CASSQEPGLETQYF
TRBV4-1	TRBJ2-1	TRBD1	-	TGCGCCAGCAGCCAAGTCCCCGGACAGGGGACGCCCAATGAGCAGTTCTTC	CASSQVPGQGTPNEQFF
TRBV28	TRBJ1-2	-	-	TGTGCCAGCAGTTGGGATATGACAGGCGGCTATGGCTACACCTTC	CASSWDMTGGYGYTF
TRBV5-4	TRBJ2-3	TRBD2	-	TGTGCCAGCAGCCCTAGCGGGGGGCGCACAGATACGCAGTATTTT	CASSPSGGRTDTQYF
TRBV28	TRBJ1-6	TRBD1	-	TGTGCCAGCAGTTTATCGGCAGGGGGAAATTCACCCCTCCACTTT	CASSLSAGGNSPLHF
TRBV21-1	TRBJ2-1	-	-	TGTGCCAGCAGCAAAAAACGGGTCGGGGGGACAGGGTTTTTAGATGAGCAGTTCTTC	CASSKKRVGGTGFLDEQFF
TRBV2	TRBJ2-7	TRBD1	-	TGTGCCAGCAGGGAGACAGGGGGCGGTTACGAGCAGTACTTC	CASRETGGGYEQYF
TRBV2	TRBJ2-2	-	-	TGTGCCAGTGCCGGGTCTAACACCGGGGAGCTGTTTTTT	CASAGSNTGELFF
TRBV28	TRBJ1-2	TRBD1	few	TGTGCCAGCAGTACAGGGGGCGATGGCTACACCTTC	CASSTGGDGYTF
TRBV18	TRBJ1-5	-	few	TGTGCCAGCTCACCAAACGATGCTATGGGCAATCAGCCCCAGCATTTT	CASSPNDAMGNQPQHF